This T cell receptor beta chain was profiled in a study of OX40 agonist ivuxolimab in advanced cancers. Some background on the complete study: Ivuxolimab was a fully human IgG2 agonistic monoclonal antibody targeting the costimulatory receptor OX40 (CD134). Intravenous ivuxolimab was administered to patients every 2 weeks at six dose levels: 0.01, 0.1, 0.3, 1.5, 3 and 10 mg/kg. Of the approximately 50 dose-escalation patients, hepatocellular carcinoma was present in about 20, melanoma in about 15, renal cell carcinoma in 9 and head and neck cancer in 9. The dose-escalation cohort was about 87% male with a mean age of about 65 years, ranging from roughly 23 to 79. Prior anti-PD-1, anti-PD-L1 or anti-CTLA-4 therapy was permitted, and checkpoint inhibitors had been received by about two fifths of dose-escalation patients. Partial responses occurred in three dose-escalation patients: two with cutaneous melanoma and one with hepatocellular carcinoma. Peripheral TCRbeta sequencing was intended to test whether TCR sequence diversity was altered and clonal T-cell expansion was caused by ivuxolimab. The paper reports the monotherapy dose-escalation portion (N of about 50 patients) of the phase I ivuxolimab trial.

As concerns this clone: The antigen this receptor binds is unknown. Base quality data are lacking; no much larger clone is found one base away.

The trial excluded patients who had a history of autoimmune disease or were on systemic immunosuppression. Peripheral blood for TCR sequencing was drawn from every dose cohort at baseline, at cycle 4 day 1 and at cycle 7 day 1. Samples were obtained from an open-label, multicenter, first-in-human phase I dose-escalation trial of ivuxolimab. Adults with locally advanced or metastatic melanoma, renal cell, hepatocellular, or head and neck squamous cell carcinoma were enrolled in the trial. Before TCR sequencing, CD4+ and CD8+ T cells were separately sorted from peripheral blood. For sequencing of the TCRbeta CDR3 region, genomic DNA was extracted from the sorted cells. TCRbeta CDR3 regions were sequenced using the immunoSEQ Assay. The immuneACCESS repertoire file appears here via TCRdb, limited to in-frame rearrangements. These files lack a portion of the clones; in checked studies, under half of the deficit traces to unresolved V genes, and the cause of the others is not known. Recorded for this sample are about 68,000 clones; approximately 80% of them occurred a single time. The top ten clonotypes cover 1.5% to 2% of the sample.

As encoded in the germline V gene, CDR1 is SGHTA while CDR2 is FQGNSA. A distance of 18 bases separates the germline ends of V and J, which lose 5 bases and 4 bases respectively. The CDR3, cysteine through phenylalanine, is 16 amino acids long. Solely the CDR3 DNA is kept, with 48 bases framed from the first base. The full study reports these points: In the 0.1-3.0 mg/kg groups, partial responders had among the lowest normalized peripheral clonal expansion, particularly in CD8+ T cells. Low levels of normalized T-cell clonal expansion were also seen in some patients who did not respond. At doses from 0.1 to 3.0 mg/kg, clonal expansion was seen in both CD4+ and CD8+ blood T cells between baseline and week 6. After ivuxolimab, CD8+ T cells had more expanded clones than CD4+ T cells on average. The antigen specificity of the clonally expanded peripheral T cells was not determined.

The material was CD4+ or CD8+ T cells sorted from blood, obtained in a trial of the OX40 agonist ivuxolimab. This TCR came from an adult with an advanced solid tumor such as melanoma, head and neck, liver or kidney cancer. The rearrangement combines TRBV7-2 with TRBJ2-1; the D gene is perhaps TRBD1 or TRBD2, each of them matching over 6 bases. CDR3 region: CASSPGGGFLYNEQFF. The DNA sequence is TGTGCCAGCAGCCCTGGAGGGGGATTTCTTTACAATGAGCAGTTCTTC.